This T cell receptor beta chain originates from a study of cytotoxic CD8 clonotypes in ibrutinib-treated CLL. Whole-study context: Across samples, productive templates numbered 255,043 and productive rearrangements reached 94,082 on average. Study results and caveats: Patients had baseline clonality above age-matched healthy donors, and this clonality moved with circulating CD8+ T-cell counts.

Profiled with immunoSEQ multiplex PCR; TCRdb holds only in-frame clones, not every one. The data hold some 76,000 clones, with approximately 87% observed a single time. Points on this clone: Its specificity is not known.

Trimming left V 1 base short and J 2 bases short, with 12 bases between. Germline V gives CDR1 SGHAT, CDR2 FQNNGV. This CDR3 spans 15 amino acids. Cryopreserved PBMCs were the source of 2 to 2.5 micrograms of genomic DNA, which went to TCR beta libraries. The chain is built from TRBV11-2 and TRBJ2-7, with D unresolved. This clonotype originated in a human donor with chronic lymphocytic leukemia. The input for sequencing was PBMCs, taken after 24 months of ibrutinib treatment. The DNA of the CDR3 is TGTGCCAGCAGCTTAGTTGGGCCGTTACCCTACGAGCAGTACTTC. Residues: CASSLVGPLPYEQYF.